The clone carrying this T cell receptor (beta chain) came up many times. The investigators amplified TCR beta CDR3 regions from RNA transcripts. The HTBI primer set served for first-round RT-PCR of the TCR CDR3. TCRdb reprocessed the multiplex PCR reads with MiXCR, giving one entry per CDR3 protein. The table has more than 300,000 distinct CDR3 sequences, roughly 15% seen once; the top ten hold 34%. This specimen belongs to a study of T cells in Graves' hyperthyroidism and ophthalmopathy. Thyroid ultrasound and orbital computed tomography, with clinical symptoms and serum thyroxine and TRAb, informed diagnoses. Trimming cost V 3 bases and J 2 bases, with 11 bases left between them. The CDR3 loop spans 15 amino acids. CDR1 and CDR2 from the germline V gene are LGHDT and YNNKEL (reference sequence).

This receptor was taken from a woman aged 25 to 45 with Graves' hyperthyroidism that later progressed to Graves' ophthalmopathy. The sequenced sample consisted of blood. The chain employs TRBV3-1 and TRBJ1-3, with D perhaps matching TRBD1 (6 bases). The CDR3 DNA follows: TGTGCCAGCAGCCATTTGGACAGACCTGGAAACACCATATATTTT. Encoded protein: CASSHLDRPGNTIYF.